The 23 T cell receptor beta chains below were found in one sample sequenced in a study of HIV-infected children after antiretroviral therapy interruption. The TCR library was built from RNA with a 3' RACE protocol and unique molecular identifiers. TCRdb passed the 3' RACE reads through MiXCR, listing each CDR3 protein once. The table lists approximately 95,000 distinct CDR3 sequences, approximately 6.9% of them singletons. The sample's treatment: PENTA 11 planned treatment interruption arm or continuous ART arm. Sequencing used CD45RA+ CD4+ T cells from PBMCs, pooled from several time points, obtained from a donor given antiretroviral therapy, either interrupted or continuous. Documented subset: naive CD4+ CD45RA+ CD45RO- T cells. The receptors derive from a pool of human donors with HIV.

In this sample, this clonotype turned up many times. The V call is TRBV12-3 or TRBV12-4, the J call TRBJ2-1; 8 bases match TRBD2. V was pared by 6 bases and J by 3 bases, with 13 bases of the junction left unmatched. The CDR3 loop spans 17 amino acids. The CDR3 sequence: CASSPLILSGVYNEQFF. The DNA of the CDR3 is TGTGCCAGCAGCCCTCTGATTCTTAGCGGGGTCTACAATGAGCAGTTCTTC.

The chain employs TRBV3-1 and TRBJ2-5; D uncertain. Trimming cost V 1 base and J 0 bases, with 18 bases left between them. This CDR3 region has 18 residues. Germline-derived CDR1 and CDR2 are LGHDT and YNNKEL (reference sequence). The CDR3 DNA reads TGTGCCAGCAGCCAAGTGGGCCAAGCATTCAGCGACCAAGAGACCCAGTACTTC. Encoded protein: CASSQVGQAFSDQETQYF.

This clonotype was detected ten times or more. This chain joins TRBV5-1 and TRBJ1-1, with 8 bases identical to TRBD1. V lost 0 bases to trimming and J lost 5 bases; unmatched junction nucleotides: 6. Germline V gene lookup returns CDR1 SGHRS and CDR2 YFSETQ. The CDR3 has 15 amino acids. The chain's CDR3 is CASSLVLDRATEAFF. Here the CDR3 DNA reads TGCGCCAGCAGCTTGGTACTGGACAGGGCTACTGAAGCTTTCTTT.

This clonotype was seen repeatedly, ten times or more. The rearrangement uses TRBV20-1 and TRBJ2-7, with 8 bases that match TRBD1. V dropped 0 bases and J dropped 0; count of bases not matched to a gene: 4. CDR1 and CDR2 from the germline V gene are DFQATT and SNEGSKA (reference sequence). CDR3 length: 15 residues. This chain's CDR3 is CSAREGQAPSYEQYF. In nucleotides, the CDR3 is TGCAGTGCTAGAGAGGGACAGGCTCCCTCCTACGAGCAGTACTTC.

Many counts were recorded for this clonotype. The chain employs TRBV23-1 and TRBJ1-5; a weak D match, TRBD1 (6 bases). TRBV23-1 belongs to the ORF category, with a function that is uncertain. CDR3 length: 15 residues. The V end lost 5 bases, the J end lost 2 bases, and 13 bases lay between the germline ends. The CDR3: CASSSGEGGNQPQHF. Written as DNA, the CDR3 is TGCGCCAGCAGTTCAGGGGAAGGAGGCAATCAGCCCCAGCATTTT.

Many counts were recorded for this clonotype. The chain combines TRBV12-3 or TRBV12-4 with TRBJ1-1, with a tentative D call TRBD1 (5 bases). The CDR3 runs 17 residues. The V end lost 1 base, the J end lost 2 bases, and 17 bases lay between the germline ends. CDR3 DNA sequence: TGTGCCAGCAGTTTAGATCGGAGCAGGGTTGCTAACACTGAAGCTTTCTTT. Encoded protein: CASSLDRSRVANTEAFF.

This chain uses TRBV7-3 with TRBJ1-1; TRBD1 matches 8 bases. Unmatched junction bases numbered 4, after V lost 5 bases and J lost 2 bases. The length of the CDR3 is 14 residues. CDR1 and CDR2 from the germline V gene are SGHTA and FQGTGA. This chain's CDR3 is CASSLQGGNTEAFF. In nucleotides, the CDR3 is TGTGCCAGCAGCCTACAGGGGGGCAACACTGAAGCTTTCTTT.

This clonotype has at least ten counts. The rearrangement links TRBV15 to TRBJ2-1; possibly TRBD2 for D (6 bases). The CDR3 spans 15 residues. V was cut by 2 bases and J by 7 bases, with 15 bases left in between. Germline values: CDR1 LNHNV, CDR2 YYDKDF (reference sequence). Written as DNA, the CDR3 is TGTGCCACCAGCAGATCTACAGACGGGGGAAATGAGCAGTTCTTC. It yields the protein CATSRSTDGGNEQFF. Looking up the rest from reference TRBV15 and TRBJ2-1 gives the full variable domain: DAMVIQNPRYQVTQFGKPVTLSCSQTLNHNVMYWYQQKSSQAPKLLFHYYDKDFNNEADTPDNFQSRRPNTSFCFLDIRSPGLGDTAMYLCATSRSTDGGNEQFFGPGTRLTVL.

This clonotype was counted ten times or more. The V gene is TRBV3-1, the J gene TRBJ1-2; D may be TRBD1 (5 bases). This CDR3 has 13 residues. Germline V lookup: CDR1 LGHDT, CDR2 YNNKEL (reference sequence). Between the trimmed V and J ends, which lost 4 bases and 5 bases, there was a span of 11 bases. CDR3 region: CASSPGESYGYTF. The CDR3 DNA reads as TGTGCCAGCAGCCCGGGGGAGTCTTATGGCTACACCTTC.

This clonotype came up many times. DNA for the CDR3: TGTGCCAGCAGCCAAGAGCGGGGGCATTGGTATGAGCAGTTCTTC. Translated: CASSQERGHWYEQFF. J is TRBJ2-1 and V is TRBV4-2; maybe TRBD2 (7 bases). From germline, CDR1 is LGHNA and CDR2 YNFKEQ. Trimming cost V 0 bases and J 8 bases, with 14 bases left between them. This CDR3 contains 15 residues.

V usage is TRBV28 and J usage is TRBJ1-1; 7 bases agree with TRBD1. The CDR3 is 15 residues long. The germline gives CDR1 MDHEN, CDR2 SYDVKM. The J segment lost 4 bases and the V segment lost 5 bases, leaving 10 bases of the junction unmatched. The CDR3 coding sequence is TGTGCCAGCAGTGAGGTACAGGGGTGGTCCACTGAAGCTTTCTTT. Protein: CASSEVQGWSTEAFF.

The chain recombines TRBV30 with TRBJ1-1; TRBD1 agrees at 8 bases. The V gene's germline CDR1 is GTSNPN and CDR2 SVGIG (reference sequence). Trimming at V came to 4 bases and at J to 12 bases, leaving 7 bases not matched to a gene. CDR3 size: 11 residues. CDR3 DNA: TGTGCCTGGAAGGGGCAGGGGGCGTCTTTCTTT. This encodes CAWKGQGASFF.

This clonotype has a count of ten or more. V usage is TRBV12-3 or TRBV12-4 and J usage is TRBJ2-3; 8 positions agree with TRBD1. Losses at the gene ends were 5 bases for V and 1 base for J; bases not matched to a gene: 8. This CDR3 is 16 amino acids long. CDR3: CASSQSDRGGTDTQYF. The CDR3 nucleotides are TGTGCCAGCAGTCAATCCGACAGGGGAGGCACAGATACGCAGTATTTT.

The table lists this clonotype with many counts. This sequence joins TRBV7-2 and TRBJ1-2; D ambiguous. V lost 0 bases, J lost 4 bases, and 3 bases lay in between. The length of the CDR3 is 12 residues. The V gene's germline CDR1 is SGHTA and CDR2 FQGNSA. The CDR3 loop reads CASSLAGYGYTF. The CDR3, as DNA: TGTGCCAGCAGCTTAGCCGGCTATGGCTACACCTTC. Filled out from reference TRBV7-2 and TRBJ1-2, the complete variable domain reads GAGVSQSPSNKVTEKGKDVELRCDPISGHTALYWYRQSLGQGLEFLIYFQGNSAPDKSGLPSDRFSAERTGGSVSTLTIQRTQQEDSAVYLCASSLAGYGYTFGSGTRLTVV.

This clonotype has at least ten counts. The gene calls are TRBV20-1 and TRBJ2-3; D remains ambiguous. Germline V gene lookup returns CDR1 DFQATT and CDR2 SNEGSKA (reference sequence). V gave up 2 bases and J gave up 4 bases, with 10 bases separating them. The CDR3 loop spans 13 amino acids. DNA for the CDR3: TGCAGTGCTAGACGCGGACGTTCAGATACGCAGTATTTT. As protein: CSARRGRSDTQYF.

The table lists this clonotype with many counts. The V gene is TRBV20-1, the J gene TRBJ2-2; D may be TRBD1 (6 bases). V lost 3 bases to trimming and J lost 4 bases, with 12 bases between them. Germline V gives CDR1 DFQATT, CDR2 SNEGSKA (reference sequence). This CDR3 has 14 residues. The CDR3 DNA follows: TGCAGTGCTAGTCTCAGGGGCAGCACCGGGGAGCTGTTTTTT. The encoded protein is CSASLRGSTGELFF.

This clonotype was observed at least ten times. The chain combines TRBV12-3 or TRBV12-4 with TRBJ1-6; D is undetermined. The V gene lost 2 bases and the J gene lost 0 bases, with 5 bases spanning the gap. The CDR3 is 15 residues long. Written as DNA, the CDR3 is TGTGCCAGCAGTTTAAAGAGCTCCTATAATTCACCCCTCCACTTT. It encodes CASSLKSSYNSPLHF.

This clonotype came up many times. The genes are TRBV12-3 or TRBV12-4 and TRBJ1-4; D is possibly TRBD1 (6 bases). The germline V and J ends were trimmed by 1 base and 7 bases, with 10 bases remaining between them. The CDR3 is 14 residues long. CDR3 in amino acids: CASSLGRGGEKLFF. CDR3 nucleotide sequence: TGTGCCAGCAGTTTAGGCAGGGGTGGTGAAAAACTGTTTTTT.

This clonotype has a count of ten or more. The junction departs from the called germline gene at one end, perhaps through a read error. In nucleotides, the CDR3 is TGCGCCAGCAGTAGAGGCCAAAAGGCTAACAGCGGGGAGCTGTTTTTT. As protein: CASSRGQKANSGELFF. The V gene is TRBV23-1, the J gene TRBJ2-2, with D hard to call. TRBV23-1 carries the ORF label, with uncertain function. The CDR3 contains 16 residues.

This clonotype showed up many times. This sequence joins TRBV10-3 and TRBJ2-7; the D gene is possibly TRBD2 (5 bases). This CDR3 is built from 14 residues. Trimming took 5 bases from V and 2 from J, leaving 13 bases between them. Germline CDR1 reads ENHRY; CDR2 reads SYGVKD. The DNA of the CDR3 is TGTGCCATCAGTCGAGCGGAAAGCCCCTACGAGCAGTACTTC. The encoded protein is CAISRAESPYEQYF.

This clonotype was seen more than once but under ten times. The gene calls are TRBV10-3 and TRBJ1-2; D unresolved. Germline CDR1 reads ENHRY; CDR2 reads SYGVKD. V was pared by 3 bases and J by 4 bases, with 9 bases between. The CDR3 covers 13 residues. The CDR3 region is CAISDGAPYGYTF. DNA for the CDR3: TGTGCCATCAGTGACGGCGCCCCCTATGGCTACACCTTC.

This clonotype was counted many times. V and J are TRBV7-2 and TRBJ1-5; D is uncertain. Trimming cost V 5 bases and J 0 bases, with 11 bases left between them. Germline CDR1 and CDR2: SGHTA and FQGNSA. The CDR3 is 15 amino acids. The CDR3: CASSPDFFSNQPQHF. Here the CDR3 DNA reads TGTGCCAGCAGCCCGGACTTCTTTAGCAATCAGCCCCAGCATTTT.

This clonotype has more than one count but fewer than ten. The chain joins TRBV18 to TRBJ2-7; D may be TRBD2 (5 bases). Germline assignment: CDR1 KGHSH and CDR2 LQKENI. The CDR3 covers 15 residues. Deletions cut 3 bases from V and 6 bases from J, with 18 bases between. CDR3 protein: CASSPVPLGASEQYF. CDR3 DNA sequence: TGTGCCAGCTCACCTGTTCCCTTGGGAGCCAGCGAGCAGTACTTC.